The 21 T cell receptor beta chains below all came from one sample that was sequenced in a study. MiXCR was run by TCRdb on the RT-PCR reads, yielding one entry per CDR3 protein. The sample contains hundreds of thousands of distinct CDR3 sequences, approximately 15% of which appear only once. The sequenced material came from memory CD4+ T cells from blood. The receptors were gathered from a female donor in good health, serving as a healthy control.

V and J are TRBV7-2 and TRBJ2-3; 8 bases line up with TRBD2. The germline V gene encodes CDR1 SGHTA and CDR2 FQGNSA. The trim removed 0 bases at V and 4 bases at J, leaving 6 bases unmatched. CDR3 size: 16 residues. In DNA, the CDR3 is TGTGCCAGCAGCTTAGCAGGCGGGAGGAAGTCAGATACGCAGTATTTT. It specifies CASSLAGGRKSDTQYF.

This clonotype was seen ten or more times. This sequence joins TRBV7-3 and TRBJ2-1; TRBD2 aligns across 7 bases. Germline CDR1 SGHTA, CDR2 FQGTGA. The trim removed 1 base at V and 6 bases at J, leaving 9 bases unmatched. The CDR3 is made up of 16 amino acids. The DNA of the CDR3 is TGTGCCAGCAGCTTAATGGGAGGGAGTGTGGGCAATGAGCAGTTCTTC. Protein product: CASSLMGGSVGNEQFF.

The count of this clonotype is one. The chain recombines TRBV28 with TRBJ1-5; D remains unclear. The CDR3 loop spans 13 amino acids. V lost 7 bases and J lost 7, with 14 bases in between. Germline CDR1 MDHEN, CDR2 SYDVKM. DNA of the CDR3: TGTGCCAGCACCACCAGGCCTCGACAGCCCCAGCATTTT. Translated, it gives CASTTRPRQPQHF.

Turning to this clonotype: This could be a read error, since a much larger clone is one nucleotide away. V and J are TRBV7-2 and TRBJ2-7, with 8 positions matching TRBD1. CDR1 SGHTA and CDR2 FQGNSA come from the germline V gene. Losses at the gene ends were 2 bases for V and 5 bases for J; bases not matched to a gene: 8. The CDR3 length is 15 residues. The CDR3 DNA reads TGTGCCAGCAGCTTAAGTTATTCAGGGGGCCACGAGCAGTACTTC. Its translation is CASSLSYSGGHEQYF.

There are many counts of this clonotype. V gene TRBV20-1 combines with J gene TRBJ2-7; 7 bases are a match to TRBD1. There are 13 residues in the CDR3. V lost 5 bases, J lost 2 bases, and 6 bases stayed unmatched. CDR1 and CDR2 from the germline V gene are DFQATT and SNEGSKA (reference sequence). This CDR3 is CSAPETGTYEQYF. DNA of the CDR3: TGCAGTGCTCCAGAGACAGGGACCTACGAGCAGTACTTC.

This chain connects TRBV7-2 to TRBJ2-7; TRBD2 matches 10 bases. J gave up 2 bases and V 7 bases, and 8 bases lay outside the gene matches. Per germline, CDR1 SGHTA and CDR2 FQGNSA. The CDR3 is made up of 15 amino acids. CDR3: CASTRTSGVPYEQYF. The CDR3, as DNA: TGTGCCAGCACGCGGACTAGCGGTGTCCCCTACGAGCAGTACTTC.

This clonotype was seen at least ten times. The chain is built from TRBV7-9 and TRBJ2-5; 7 bases are shared with TRBD1. Germline trimming cut 5 bases from V and 2 bases from J; bases unmatched to any gene: 14. This CDR3 has 17 amino acids. CDR1 and CDR2 from the germline V gene are SEHNR and FQNEAQ (reference sequence). CDR3 DNA sequence: TGTGCCAGCAGCCCTCTGGGCCGGACAGGAGAACAAGAGACCCAGTACTTC. Translation gives CASSPLGRTGEQETQYF.

This clonotype was detected only a few times. The rearrangement links TRBV4-1 to TRBJ2-5, with 8 nucleotides matching TRBD2. The ends lost 0 bases at V and 5 bases at J; junction bases unmatched: 11. The V gene's germline CDR1 is MGHRA and CDR2 YSYEKL. This CDR3 has 17 residues. CDR3: CASSQDPSRGGRETQYF. The CDR3 DNA reads TGCGCCAGCAGCCAAGATCCCAGCCGGGGGGGACGGGAGACCCAGTACTTC.

At least ten counts were recorded for this clonotype. The J gene is TRBJ2-7, the V gene TRBV12-3 or TRBV12-4; a weak D match, TRBD2 (7 bases). CDR3 length equals 12 residues. Trimming took off 6 bases at V and 3 bases at J, with 9 bases between the two ends. DNA for the CDR3: TGTGCCAGCAGGAGGGGGGGCTACGAGCAGTACTTC. Protein sequence: CASRRGGYEQYF.

This clonotype was counted ten times or more. The CDR3 region is CASSSGLAAVPYEQYF. As DNA, the CDR3 is TGTGCCAGCAGCTCGGGACTAGCGGCAGTTCCCTACGAGCAGTACTTC. The chain recombines TRBV7-2 with TRBJ2-7; 11 bases fit TRBD2. The CDR3 totals 16 residues. V shed 4 bases, J shed 2 bases, and the junction held 7 bases outside the gene matches. The germline V gene encodes CDR1 SGHTA and CDR2 FQGNSA.

The chain joins TRBV7-2 to TRBJ1-2; D is perhaps TRBD1 (6 bases). The germline V gene has CDR1 SGHTA and CDR2 FQGNSA. The V gene lost 1 base and the J gene lost 6 bases, with 12 bases spanning the gap. The CDR3 spans 14 residues. CDR3 amino acids: CASSLVRGQNGYTF. For the CDR3, the DNA is TGTGCCAGCAGCTTAGTAAGGGGACAAAATGGCTACACCTTC. Filled out from reference TRBV7-2 and TRBJ1-2, the complete variable domain reads GAGVSQSPSNKVTEKGKDVELRCDPISGHTALYWYRQSLGQGLEFLIYFQGNSAPDKSGLPSDRFSAERTGGSVSTLTIQRTQQEDSAVYLCASSLVRGQNGYTFGSGTRLTVV.

The chain combines TRBV7-2 with TRBJ2-7; D possibly corresponds to TRBD2 (5 bases). Trimming took off 3 bases at V and 1 base at J, with 13 bases between the two ends. The CDR3 has 15 residues. Germline CDR1 is SGHTA and CDR2 is FQGNSA. The CDR3 reads CASSLAFGLSYEQYF. As DNA, the CDR3 is TGTGCCAGCAGCTTGGCGTTCGGACTGTCCTACGAGCAGTACTTC.

This clonotype was recorded at least ten times. The J gene is TRBJ2-1, the V gene TRBV20-1; 10 bases agree with TRBD2. The CDR3 loop spans 15 amino acids. Trimming cost V 0 bases and J 8 bases; bases outside gene matches: 7. The germline V gene has CDR1 DFQATT and CDR2 SNEGSKA (reference sequence). For the CDR3, the DNA is TGCAGTGCTAGAGACGGAAGCGGGGGGGCCCATGAGCAGTTCTTC. Protein product: CSARDGSGGAHEQFF.

This clonotype occurred a few times. V and J are TRBV27 and TRBJ1-1; D possibly corresponds to TRBD1 (5 bases). Trimming cost V 8 bases and J 1 base, with 32 bases left between them. CDR1 is MNHEY, CDR2 SMNVEV, per germline (reference sequence). This CDR3 is 20 amino acids long. The chain's CDR3 is CASLRTNPWEGRSRNTEAFF. DNA of the CDR3: TGTGCCAGCTTAAGAACTAACCCCTGGGAGGGGCGGAGTAGGAACACTGAAGCTTTCTTT.

This clonotype showed up just a few times. The gene calls are TRBV27 and TRBJ1-1; D is possibly TRBD1 (5 bases). The CDR3 is 13 residues long. Germline V lookup: CDR1 MNHEY, CDR2 SMNVEV (reference sequence). V was pared by 0 bases and J by 11 bases, with 13 bases between. In DNA form, the CDR3 reads TGTGCCAGCAGTTTATCGATTTTGGGGGTGGCTTTCTTT. It specifies CASSLSILGVAFF.

The rearrangement joins TRBV20-1 to TRBJ2-2; D gene unclear. The CDR3 is 14 amino acids. Looked up from germline, CDR1 is DFQATT and CDR2 is SNEGSKA (reference sequence). V was pared by 4 bases and J by 1 base, with 10 bases between. CDR3 sequence reads: CSATRMLNTGELFF. DNA of the CDR3: TGCAGTGCTACAAGGATGTTGAACACCGGGGAGCTGTTTTTT.

This clonotype was picked up a small number of times. The rearrangement joins TRBV30 to TRBJ2-7; D perhaps matches TRBD1 (6 bases). V shed 4 bases and J shed 1 base, with 11 bases lying between them. Germline V gene sequence: CDR1 GTSNPN, CDR2 SVGIG (reference sequence). CDR3 size: 13 residues. CDR3 protein: CAWNVGTSYEQYF. The CDR3, as DNA: TGTGCCTGGAACGTAGGGACATCCTACGAGCAGTACTTC. The full variable domain, its missing parts supplied by reference TRBV30 and TRBJ2-7, is SQTIHQWPATLVQPVGSPLSLECTVEGTSNPNLYWYRQAAGRGLQLLFYSVGIGQISSEVPQNLSASRPQDRQFILSSKKLLLSDSGFYLCAWNVGTSYEQYFGPGTRLTVT.

The genes are TRBV6-5 and TRBJ1-3; 7 bases align to TRBD1. CDR1 is MNHEY and CDR2 is SVGAGI in the germline V gene. The CDR3 extends over 17 amino acids. Trimming took 4 bases from V and 0 from J; bases not matched to a gene: 9. This chain's CDR3 is CASSLHRGLNSGNTIYF. For the CDR3, the DNA is TGTGCCAGCAGTTTACACAGGGGTTTGAACTCTGGAAACACCATATATTTT.

The rearrangement uses TRBV24-1 and TRBJ2-1; 7 bases are a match to TRBD2. Unmatched junction bases numbered 13, after V lost 5 bases and J lost 4 bases. In germline, CDR1 is KGHDR, CDR2 SFDVKD. CDR3 length equals 17 residues. The CDR3 reads CATSAPPGTGGYNEQFF. Written as DNA, the CDR3 is TGTGCCACCAGTGCCCCCCCTGGGACGGGGGGATACAATGAGCAGTTCTTC.

V gene TRBV7-2 combines with J gene TRBJ2-3; weak D call: TRBD2 (6 bases). This CDR3 comprises 16 residues. The V and J ends lost 5 bases and 4 bases respectively, with 19 bases between them. The germline V gene has CDR1 SGHTA and CDR2 FQGNSA. The CDR3 spells CASSGGLRLGADTQYF. DNA of the CDR3: TGTGCCAGCAGCGGGGGACTCCGGTTAGGGGCAGATACGCAGTATTTT.

The chain carries TRBV5-4 and TRBJ2-3; the D gene is possibly TRBD1 (6 bases). The germline CDR1 and CDR2 sequences are SGHNT and YYREEE (reference sequence). V was clipped by 4 bases and J by 5 bases, with 11 bases between them. There are 13 residues in the CDR3. Here the CDR3 DNA reads TGTGCCAGCAGCACCCTAGGGGGAGATACGCAGTATTTT. Its protein product is CASSTLGGDTQYF.